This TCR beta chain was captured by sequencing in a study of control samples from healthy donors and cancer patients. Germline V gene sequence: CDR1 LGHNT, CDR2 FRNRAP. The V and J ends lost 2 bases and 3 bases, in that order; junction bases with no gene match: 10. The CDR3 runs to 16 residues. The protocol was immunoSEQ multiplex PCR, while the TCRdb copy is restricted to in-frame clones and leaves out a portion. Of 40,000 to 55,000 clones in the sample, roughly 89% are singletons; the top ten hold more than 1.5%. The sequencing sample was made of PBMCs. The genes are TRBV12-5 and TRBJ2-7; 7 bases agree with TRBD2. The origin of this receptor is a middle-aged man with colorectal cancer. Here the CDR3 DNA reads TGTGCTAGTGGTTTGTGGATAGCGGGTAAACTCTACGAGCAGTACTTC. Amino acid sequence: CASGLWIAGKLYEQYF.